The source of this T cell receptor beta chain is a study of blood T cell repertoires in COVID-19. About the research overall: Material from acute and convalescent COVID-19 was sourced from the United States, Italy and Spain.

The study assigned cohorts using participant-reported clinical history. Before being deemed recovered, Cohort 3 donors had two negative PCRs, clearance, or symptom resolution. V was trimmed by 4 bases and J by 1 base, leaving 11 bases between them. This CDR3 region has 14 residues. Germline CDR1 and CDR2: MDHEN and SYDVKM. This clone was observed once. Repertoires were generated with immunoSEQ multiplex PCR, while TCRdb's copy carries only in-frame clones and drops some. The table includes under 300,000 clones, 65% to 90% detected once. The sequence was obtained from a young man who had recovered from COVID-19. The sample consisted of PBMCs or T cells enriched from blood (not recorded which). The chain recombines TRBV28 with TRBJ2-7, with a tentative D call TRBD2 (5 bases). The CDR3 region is CASSWISASYEQYF. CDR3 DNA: TGTGCCAGCAGTTGGATTAGCGCTTCCTACGAGCAGTACTTC.